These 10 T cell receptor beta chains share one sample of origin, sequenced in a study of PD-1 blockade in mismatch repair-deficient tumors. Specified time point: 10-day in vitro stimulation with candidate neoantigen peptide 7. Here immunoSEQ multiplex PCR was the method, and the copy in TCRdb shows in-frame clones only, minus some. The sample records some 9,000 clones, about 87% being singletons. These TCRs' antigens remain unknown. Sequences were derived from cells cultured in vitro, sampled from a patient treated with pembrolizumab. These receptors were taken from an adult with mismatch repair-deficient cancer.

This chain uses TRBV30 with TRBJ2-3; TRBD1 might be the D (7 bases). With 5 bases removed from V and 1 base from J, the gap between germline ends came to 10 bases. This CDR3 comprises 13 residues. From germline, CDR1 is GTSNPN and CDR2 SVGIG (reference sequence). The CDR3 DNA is TGTGCCTGGGGGGGGACAGGCACAGATACGCAGTATTTT. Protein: CAWGGTGTDTQYF.

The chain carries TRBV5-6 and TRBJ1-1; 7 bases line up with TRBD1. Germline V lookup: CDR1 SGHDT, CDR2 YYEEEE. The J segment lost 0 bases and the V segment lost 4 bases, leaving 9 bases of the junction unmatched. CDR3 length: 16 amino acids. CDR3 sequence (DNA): TGTGCCAGCAGCGTCCGGGACAGTCGAATGAACACTGAAGCTTTCTTT. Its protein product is CASSVRDSRMNTEAFF.

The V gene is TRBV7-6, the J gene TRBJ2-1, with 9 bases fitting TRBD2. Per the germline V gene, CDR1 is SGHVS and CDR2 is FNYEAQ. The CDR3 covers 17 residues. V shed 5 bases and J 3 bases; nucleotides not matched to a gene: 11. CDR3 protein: CASSPQPGTSRYNEQFF. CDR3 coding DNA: TGTGCCAGCAGCCCCCAACCAGGGACTAGCCGCTACAATGAGCAGTTCTTC. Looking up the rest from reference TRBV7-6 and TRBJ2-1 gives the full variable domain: GAGVSQSPRYKVTKRGQDVALRCDPISGHVSLYWYRQALGQGPEFLTYFNYEAQQDKSGLPNDRFSAERPEGSISTLTIQRTEQRDSAMYRCASSPQPGTSRYNEQFFGPGTRLTVL.

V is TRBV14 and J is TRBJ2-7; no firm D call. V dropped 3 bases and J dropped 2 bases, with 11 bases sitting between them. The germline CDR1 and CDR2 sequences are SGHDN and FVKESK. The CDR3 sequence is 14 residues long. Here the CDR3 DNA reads TGTGCCAGCAGCCACTTAGGGATACCCTACGAGCAGTACTTC. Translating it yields CASSHLGIPYEQYF.

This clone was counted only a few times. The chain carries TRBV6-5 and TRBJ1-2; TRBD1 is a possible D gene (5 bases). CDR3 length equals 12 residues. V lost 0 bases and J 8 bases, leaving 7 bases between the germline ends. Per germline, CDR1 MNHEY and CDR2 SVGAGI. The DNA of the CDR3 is TGTGCCAGCAGTTACTCGGGGGTGGGCTACACCTTC. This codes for CASSYSGVGYTF.

The CDR3 nucleotides read TGTGCCAGATCGGGGGAGCAGTACTTC. It translates to CARSGEQYF. The chain joins TRBV5-3 to TRBJ2-7, with D tentatively TRBD2 (5 bases). TRBV5-3 is given ORF status, its function remaining uncertain. CDR3 length: 9 amino acids. Trimming removed 7 bases from V and 7 bases from J, with 6 bases in between.

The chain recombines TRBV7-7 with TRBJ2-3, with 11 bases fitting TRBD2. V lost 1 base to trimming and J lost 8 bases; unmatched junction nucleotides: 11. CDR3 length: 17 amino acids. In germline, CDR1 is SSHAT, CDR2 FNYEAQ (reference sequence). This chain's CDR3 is CASSLGLAGGNQATQYF. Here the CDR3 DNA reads TGTGCCAGCAGCTTAGGGCTAGCGGGAGGAAACCAAGCTACGCAGTATTTT. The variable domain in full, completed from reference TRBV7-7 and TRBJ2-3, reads GAGVSQSPRYKVTKRGQDVTLRCDPISSHATLYWYQQALGQGPEFLTYFNYEAQPDKSGLPSDRFSAERPEGSISTLTIQRTEQRDSAMYRCASSLGLAGGNQATQYFGPGTRLTVL.

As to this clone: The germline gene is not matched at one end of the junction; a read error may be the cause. Here the CDR3 reads CASSYSITAYDEQFF. The CDR3 DNA reads as TGTGCCAGCAGTTACTCGATAACCGCCTACGATGAGCAGTTCTTC. The gene calls are TRBV6-5 and TRBJ2-1; D remains unclear. Germline V gives CDR1 MNHEY, CDR2 SVGAGI. The CDR3 totals 15 residues.

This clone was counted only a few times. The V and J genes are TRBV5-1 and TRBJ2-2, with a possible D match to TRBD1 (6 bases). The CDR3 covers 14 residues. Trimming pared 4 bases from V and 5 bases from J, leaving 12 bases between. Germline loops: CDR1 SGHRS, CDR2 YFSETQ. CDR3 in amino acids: CASSPTGLTGELFF. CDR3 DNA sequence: TGCGCCAGCAGCCCTACAGGGTTGACCGGGGAGCTGTTTTTT.

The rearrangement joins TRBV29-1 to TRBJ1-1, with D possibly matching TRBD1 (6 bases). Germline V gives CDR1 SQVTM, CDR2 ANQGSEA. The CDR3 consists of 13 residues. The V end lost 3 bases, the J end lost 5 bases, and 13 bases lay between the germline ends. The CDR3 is CSVDEGGGTEAFF. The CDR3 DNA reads TGCAGCGTTGATGAAGGGGGAGGGACTGAAGCTTTCTTT. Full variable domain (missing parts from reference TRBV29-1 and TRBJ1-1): SAVISQKPSRDICQRGTSLTIQCQVDSQVTMMFWYRQQPGQSLTLIATANQGSEATYESGFVIDKFPISRPNLTFSTLTVSNMSPEDSSIYLCSVDEGGGTEAFFGQGTRLTVV.